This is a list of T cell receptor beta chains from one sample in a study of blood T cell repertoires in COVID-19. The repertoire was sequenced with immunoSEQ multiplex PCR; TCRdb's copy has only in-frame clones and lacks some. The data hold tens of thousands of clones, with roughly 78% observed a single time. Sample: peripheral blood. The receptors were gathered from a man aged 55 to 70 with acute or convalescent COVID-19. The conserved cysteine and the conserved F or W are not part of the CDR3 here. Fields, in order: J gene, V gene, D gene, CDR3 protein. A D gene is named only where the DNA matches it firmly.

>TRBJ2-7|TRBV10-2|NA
ASSEYGSGYEQY
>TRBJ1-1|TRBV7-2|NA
ASSLVSQVNTEAF
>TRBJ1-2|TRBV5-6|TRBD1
ASSLVGQGLSGYT
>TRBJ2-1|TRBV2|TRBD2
ASSRGDYGEQF
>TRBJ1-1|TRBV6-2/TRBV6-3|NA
ASSHPTEMNTEAF
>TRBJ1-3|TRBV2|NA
ASRQGSGNTIY
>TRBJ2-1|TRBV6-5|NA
ASSSTLTSDEQF
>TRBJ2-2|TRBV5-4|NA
ASTYGTGELF
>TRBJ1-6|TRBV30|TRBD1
AWSSGTEFSPLH
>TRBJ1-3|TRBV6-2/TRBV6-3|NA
ASSYGFQGLGNTIY
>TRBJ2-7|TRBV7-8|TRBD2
ASSFLAGGGTTTYEQY
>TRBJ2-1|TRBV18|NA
ASSPSTPNSHNEQF
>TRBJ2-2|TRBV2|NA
ASSLPRDSIPRRTGELF
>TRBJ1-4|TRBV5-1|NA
ASSSSGQFTNEKLF
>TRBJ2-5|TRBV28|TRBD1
ASTPKGTAQETQY
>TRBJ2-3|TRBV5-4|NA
ASSPTRSTDTQY
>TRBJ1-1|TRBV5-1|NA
ASSYDRPSEAF
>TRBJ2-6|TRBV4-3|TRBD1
ASSHGWDRGLGANVLT
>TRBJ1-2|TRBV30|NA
AWSANPGGDGYT
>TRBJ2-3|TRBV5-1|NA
ASSSWSTGTDTQY
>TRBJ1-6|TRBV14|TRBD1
ASTRQTGGGSPLH
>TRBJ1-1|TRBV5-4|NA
ASSPNRDTEAF
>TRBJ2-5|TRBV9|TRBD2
ASSVGYSGGPPETQY
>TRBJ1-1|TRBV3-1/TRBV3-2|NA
ASSQDQEGRAF
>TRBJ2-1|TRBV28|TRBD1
ASSLVGQGGNEQF
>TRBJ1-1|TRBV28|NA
ASTVNTEAF
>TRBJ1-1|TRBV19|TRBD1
ASSITDRGTPEAF
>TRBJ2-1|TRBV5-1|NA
ASSMSGGTNEQF
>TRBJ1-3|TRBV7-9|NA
ASSLGRASGNTIY
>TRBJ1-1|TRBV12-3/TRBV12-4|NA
ASSRERVPF
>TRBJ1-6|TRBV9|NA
ASSPRYEGSPLH
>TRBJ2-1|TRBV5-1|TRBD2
ASSLATSGRAWSYNEQF
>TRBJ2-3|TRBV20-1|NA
SGVSTDTQY
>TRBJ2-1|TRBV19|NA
ASSSPGTRFVNEQF
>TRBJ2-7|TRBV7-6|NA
ASSSAEGYSEQY
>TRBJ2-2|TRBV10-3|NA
AISANTGELF
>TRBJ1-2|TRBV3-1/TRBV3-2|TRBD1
ASSQGGQGAYT
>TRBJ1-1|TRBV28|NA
ASSLRGASTEAF
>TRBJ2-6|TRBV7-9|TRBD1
ASSSLGQGAGANVLT
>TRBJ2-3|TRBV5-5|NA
ASSDRAEGDTQY
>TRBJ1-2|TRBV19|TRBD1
ASSIGTEVNYGYT
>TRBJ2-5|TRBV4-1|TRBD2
ASSQEGLAGQETQY
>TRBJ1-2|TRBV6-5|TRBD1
ASSYEGQGNYGYT
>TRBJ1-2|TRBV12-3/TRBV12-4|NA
ASSLNYGYT
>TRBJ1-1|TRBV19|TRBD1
ASLRDRATEAF
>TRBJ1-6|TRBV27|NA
ASRLENSPLH
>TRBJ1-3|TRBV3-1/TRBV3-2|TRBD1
ASSQEWDRLNTIY
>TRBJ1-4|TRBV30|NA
AWGFSGALNEKLF
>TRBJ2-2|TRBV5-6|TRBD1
ASTVSGTGAVGNTGELF
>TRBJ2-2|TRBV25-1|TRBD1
ASRRDREAGELF
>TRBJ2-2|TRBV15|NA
ATSRVDTTGELF
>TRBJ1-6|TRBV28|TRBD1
ASSLLQGARGHSPLH
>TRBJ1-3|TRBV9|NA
ASSVDSAGNTIY
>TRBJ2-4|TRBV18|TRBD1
ASSPATGGKNIQY